One sample yielded the 27 T cell receptor beta chains listed below, sequenced in a study of CD8 T cells in Susac syndrome (dated 2019 in TCRdb). The protocol used for the library was the immunoSEQ multiplex PCR assay. RNA was extracted using the RNeasy kit, and roughly 0.45 to 1 microgram was reverse transcribed with random hexamers. The raw public reads went through TCRdb reprocessing: fastp at Q25, MiXCR clone calling, in-frame beta chains kept. Each entry merges the rows of one CDR3 protein and shows their most common DNA and genes. The sample records 110,000 to 150,000 distinct CDR3 sequences, approximately 96% of which are singletons. The top ten hold 0.084% of the sample. Sequencing input: CD4+ T cells from PBMCs. The source is a human donor with Susac syndrome.

This rearrangement joins TRBV14 to TRBJ1-2, with D possibly being TRBD1 (5 bases). CDR1 SGHDN and CDR2 FVKESK come from the germline V gene. The CDR3 has 13 residues. V lost 1 base and J lost 4, with 7 bases in between. CDR3 residues: CASSQGQGYGYTF. The CDR3 region has the DNA TGTGCCAGCAGCCAAGGGCAGGGCTATGGCTACACCTTC.

The chain recombines TRBV5-6 with TRBJ1-2, with 7 bases matching TRBD1. The CDR3 has 14 residues. V dropped 5 bases and J dropped 3; count of bases not matched to a gene: 7. The germline gives CDR1 SGHDT, CDR2 YYEEEE. CDR3 protein: CASRRQGSHYGYTF. As DNA, the CDR3 is TGTGCCAGCAGAAGACAGGGTAGCCACTATGGCTACACCTTC.

This sequence joins TRBV3-1 and TRBJ2-7, with 7 bases that match TRBD2. V trimming: 1 base; J trimming: 0 bases; junction bases outside the gene matches: 6. This CDR3 is built from 16 residues. Germline V gene lookup returns CDR1 LGHDT and CDR2 YNNKEL (reference sequence). The DNA of the CDR3 is TGTGCCAGCAGCCAAGCCGGTCGCGGGAGCTCCTACGAGCAGTACTTC. This codes for CASSQAGRGSSYEQYF.

CDR3 nucleotides: TGTGCCAGCAGCTTAACGACAGGCCTCTCTGGAAACACCATATATTTT. The encoded protein is CASSLTTGLSGNTIYF. V and J are TRBV11-2 and TRBJ1-3; a weak D match, TRBD1 (6 bases). The CDR3 spans 16 residues. Germline values: CDR1 SGHAT, CDR2 FQNNGV. V dropped 2 bases and J dropped 0 bases, with 11 bases sitting between them.

This sequence joins TRBV11-3 and TRBJ2-1; D is perhaps TRBD1 (6 bases). Trimming shortened V by 4 bases and J by 9 bases, and 16 bases separated the two germline ends. The V gene's germline CDR1 is SGHNT and CDR2 YENEEA. The CDR3 consists of 14 residues. CDR3 in amino acids: CASSSTGLASEQFF. CDR3 nucleotides: TGTGCCAGCAGCTCCACAGGGTTAGCGAGTGAGCAGTTCTTC. Full variable domain (missing parts from reference TRBV11-3 and TRBJ2-1): EAGVVQSPRYKIIEKKQPVAFWCNPISGHNTLYWYLQNLGQGPELLIRYENEEAVDDSQLPKDRFSAERLKGVDSTLKIQPAELGDSAVYLCASSSTGLASEQFFGPGTRLTVL.

The gene calls are TRBV11-2 and TRBJ1-1; no definite D call. This CDR3 is built from 16 residues. V lost 5 bases, J lost 8 bases, and 24 bases lay in between. Germline CDR1 and CDR2: SGHAT and FQNNGV. The CDR3 loop reads CASSPNIDLVGQEAFF. The CDR3 coding sequence is TGTGCCAGCAGCCCTAATATAGATCTTGTAGGGCAAGAAGCTTTCTTT.

The rearrangement uses TRBV20-1 and TRBJ1-2; D is unresolved. Germline-derived CDR1 and CDR2 are DFQATT and SNEGSKA (reference sequence). The V gene lost 5 bases and the J gene lost 9 bases, with 10 bases spanning the gap. CDR3 length: 10 amino acids. CDR3 region: CSAVGARYTF. In DNA form, the CDR3 reads TGCAGTGCTGTGGGCGCTCGCTACACCTTC.

The chain carries TRBV29-1 and TRBJ2-2; no definite D call. From germline, CDR1 is SQVTM and CDR2 ANQGSEA. The CDR3 has 12 residues. V gave up 4 bases and J gave up 7 bases, with 10 bases separating them. The CDR3, as DNA: TGCAGCGTTGTCAGCTTGGGCGGGGAGCTGTTTTTT. Its translation: CSVVSLGGELFF.

The genes are TRBV20-1 and TRBJ2-7, with 9 bases fitting TRBD2. Germline values: CDR1 DFQATT, CDR2 SNEGSKA (reference sequence). The CDR3 runs to 16 residues. V was pared by 3 bases and J by 2 bases, with 11 bases of the junction left unmatched. The CDR3 reads CSARSVAGVRTYEQYF. CDR3 nucleotides: TGCAGTGCTAGGTCGGTAGCGGGGGTAAGGACCTACGAGCAGTACTTC.

J is TRBJ2-1 and V is TRBV5-1; D is unclear. The V gene lost 0 bases and the J gene lost 6 bases, with 10 bases spanning the gap. In germline, CDR1 is SGHRS, CDR2 YFSETQ. CDR3 length: 14 residues. CDR3 residues: CASSLVPGSNEQFF. In nucleotides, the CDR3 is TGCGCCAGCAGCTTGGTTCCGGGTTCCAATGAGCAGTTCTTC.

The chain employs TRBV3-1 and TRBJ1-4; D is ambiguous. The germline V and J ends were trimmed by 0 bases and 6 bases, with 14 bases remaining between them. Germline CDR1 is LGHDT and CDR2 is YNNKEL (reference sequence). CDR3 length: 16 amino acids. CDR3 sequence reads: CASSQERVLEDEKLFF. DNA of the CDR3: TGTGCCAGCAGCCAAGAAAGGGTCCTGGAGGATGAAAAACTGTTTTTT.

This chain uses TRBV12-3 or TRBV12-4 with TRBJ2-5, with a weak D call TRBD1 (6 bases). V was clipped by 5 bases and J by 7 bases, with 26 bases between them. This CDR3 contains 17 residues. CDR3 in amino acids: CASSLHPGTQGGMTQYF. CDR3 nucleotides: TGTGCCAGCAGTCTACACCCCGGGACACAAGGGGGAATGACCCAGTACTTC.

This sequence joins TRBV2 and TRBJ1-2; D is perhaps TRBD1 (5 bases). Germline loops: CDR1 SNHLY, CDR2 FYNNEI. The CDR3 runs 14 residues. Trimming left V 8 bases short and J 8 bases short, with 21 bases between. CDR3 sequence (DNA): TGTGCCAGCGAAGCAGGGAAGAGAAGGGAGGGCTACACCTTC. Protein sequence: CASEAGKRREGYTF.

The chain carries TRBV18 and TRBJ1-1; no reliable D call. CDR1 and CDR2 from the germline V gene are KGHSH and LQKENI. V was pared by 2 bases and J by 3 bases, with 7 bases between. The CDR3 is 13 amino acids. The CDR3 protein is CASSPGTYTEAFF. The CDR3 DNA sequence: TGTGCCAGCTCACCAGGCACGTACACTGAAGCTTTCTTT.

The rearrangement uses TRBV3-1 and TRBJ1-2; no firm D call. Per germline, CDR1 LGHDT and CDR2 YNNKEL (reference sequence). V lost 0 bases and J lost 3, with 8 bases in between. CDR3 length equals 14 residues. The DNA for the CDR3 is TGTGCCAGCAGCCAAGATTTCGGGGACTATGGCTACACCTTC. Translated, it gives CASSQDFGDYGYTF.

The chain combines TRBV29-1 with TRBJ2-1, with D possibly being TRBD2 (6 bases). The CDR3 has 15 residues. V was trimmed by 8 bases and J by 7 bases, leaving 24 bases between them. CDR1 and CDR2 (germline): SQVTM, ANQGSEA. This CDR3 is CSLMNVGGTVNEQFF. The CDR3 nucleotides are TGCAGCCTCATGAACGTTGGGGGGACGGTAAATGAGCAGTTCTTC.

The chain couples TRBV19 to TRBJ2-4, with 7 positions matching TRBD2. After removal of 6 bases from V and 6 bases from J, the junction contained 11 bases not matched to a gene. Germline V gene lookup returns CDR1 LNHDA and CDR2 SQIVND (reference sequence). This CDR3 is 15 amino acids long. CDR3 coding DNA: TGTGCCAGTAGCCGACAAGGCGGGAGTTCAAACATTCAGTACTTC. This codes for CASSRQGGSSNIQYF. Together with reference TRBV19 and TRBJ2-4, the CDR3 gives the full variable domain: DGGITQSPKYLFRKEGQNVTLSCEQNLNHDAMYWYRQDPGQGLRLIYYSQIVNDFQKGDIAEGYSVSREKKESFPLTVTSAQKNPTAFYLCASSRQGGSSNIQYFGAGTRLSVL.

The V call is TRBV21-1, the J call TRBJ1-5; TRBD1, the table's D call, was not compared with the DNA. TRBV21-1 is tagged as a pseudogene. The CDR3 sequence is 15 residues long. The CDR3 protein is CASSRDRDVGQPQHF. CDR3 coding DNA: TGTGCCAGCAGCAGGGACAGGGACGTGGGTCAGCCCCAGCATTTT.

The V gene is TRBV15, the J gene TRBJ2-3, with no clear D. Germline CDR1 reads LNHNV; CDR2 reads YYDKDF (reference sequence). The CDR3 runs to 13 residues. V shed 0 bases and J shed 6 bases, with 7 bases lying between them. The CDR3 DNA follows: TGTGCCACCAGCAGAGATCCGGCCGATACGCAGTATTTT. Its translation: CATSRDPADTQYF.

V gene TRBV24-1 combines with J gene TRBJ2-1; TRBD1 agrees at 10 bases. The CDR3 is made up of 15 amino acids. The germline V gene encodes CDR1 KGHDR and CDR2 SFDVKD. The V gene end was trimmed by 4 bases and the J gene end by 6 bases; junction bases not matched to a gene: 5. The CDR3 nucleotides are TGTGCCACCAGTGAAACCGGACAGGGGGGCAATGAGCAGTTCTTC. It translates to CATSETGQGGNEQFF.

The rearrangement joins TRBV3-1 to TRBJ1-1; the D is unclear. The CDR3 runs 13 residues. Germline CDR1 is LGHDT and CDR2 is YNNKEL (reference sequence). V was shortened by 5 bases and J by 6 bases, with 13 bases between the two germline ends. CDR3 DNA: TGTGCCAGCAGCGGTCGATTTGCGGCTGAAGCTTTCTTT. Translation: CASSGRFAAEAFF. Based on the CDR3 plus reference TRBV3-1 and TRBJ1-1, the full variable domain is DTAVSQTPKYLVTQMGNDKSIKCEQNLGHDTMYWYKQDSKKFLKIMFSYNNKELIINETVPNRFSPKSPDKAHLNLHINSLELGDSAVYFCASSGRFAAEAFFGQGTRLTVV.

The chain combines TRBV7-3 with TRBJ2-3; D possibly corresponds to TRBD1 (6 bases). The CDR3 extends over 15 amino acids. Trimming stripped 5 bases from V and 3 bases from J, with 15 bases between. Germline V gene data show CDR1 as SGHTA and CDR2 as FQGTGA. CDR3: CASSIQGTSTDTQYF. CDR3 nucleotide sequence: TGTGCCAGCAGCATACAGGGTACCTCGACAGATACGCAGTATTTT.

The J gene is TRBJ2-7, the V gene TRBV28; D possibly corresponds to TRBD2 (6 bases). CDR1 and CDR2 from the germline V gene are MDHEN and SYDVKM. Trimming removed 8 bases at V and 4 bases at J, with 12 bases between. The CDR3 runs 12 residues. The CDR3 DNA reads as TGTGCCAGCGAGACTGGGACTTACGAGCAGTACTTC. Its translation: CASETGTYEQYF.

V gene TRBV14 combines with J gene TRBJ2-5; D perhaps matches TRBD1 (5 bases). V was clipped by 5 bases and J by 5 bases, with 12 bases between them. The CDR3 runs 13 residues. From germline, CDR1 is SGHDN and CDR2 FVKESK. Here the CDR3 reads CASSIGVLETQYF. CDR3 sequence (DNA): TGTGCCAGCAGCATAGGGGTGTTGGAGACCCAGTACTTC.

Here the CDR3 reads CASSYDGTARQSAFF. The CDR3 nucleotides read TGTGCCAGCAGTTACGACGGGACAGCCCGCCAATCAGCTTTCTTT. The V call is TRBV6-5, the J call TRBJ1-1; 7 nucleotides agree with TRBD1. The germline gives CDR1 MNHEY, CDR2 SVGAGI. The J segment lost 10 bases and the V segment lost 2 bases, leaving 13 bases of the junction unmatched. This CDR3 comprises 15 residues.

The chain couples TRBV23-1 to TRBJ2-1; TRBD1 agrees at 10 bases. TRBV23-1 is assigned to the ORF class and has an uncertain function. The CDR3 loop spans 15 amino acids. After removal of 4 bases from V and 9 bases from J, the junction contained 9 bases not matched to a gene. CDR3 in amino acids: CASSRPGTGAREQFF. The CDR3 bases are TGCGCCAGCAGTCGTCCCGGGACAGGGGCTCGTGAGCAGTTCTTC.

The genes are TRBV5-1 and TRBJ2-3; 9 bases agree with TRBD1. The CDR3 has 15 amino acids. Germline V gene sequence: CDR1 SGHRS, CDR2 YFSETQ. V lost 4 bases and J lost 6; bases outside the gene matches: 9. CDR3 DNA: TGCGCCAGCAGCCCCGGGACAGGGCCGAGGGATACGCAGTATTTT. Protein: CASSPGTGPRDTQYF.